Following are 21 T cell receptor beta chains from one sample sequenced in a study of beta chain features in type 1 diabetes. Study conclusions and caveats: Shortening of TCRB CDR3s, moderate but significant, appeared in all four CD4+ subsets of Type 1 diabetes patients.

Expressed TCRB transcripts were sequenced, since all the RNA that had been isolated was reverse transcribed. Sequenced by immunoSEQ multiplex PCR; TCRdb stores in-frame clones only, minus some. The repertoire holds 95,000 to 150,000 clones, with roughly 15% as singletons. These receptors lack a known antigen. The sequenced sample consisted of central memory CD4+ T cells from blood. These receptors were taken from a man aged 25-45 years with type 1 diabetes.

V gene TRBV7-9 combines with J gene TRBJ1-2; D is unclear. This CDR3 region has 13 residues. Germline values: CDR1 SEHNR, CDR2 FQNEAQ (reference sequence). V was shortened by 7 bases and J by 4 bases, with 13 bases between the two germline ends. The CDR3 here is CASTQWAAYGYTF. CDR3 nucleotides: TGTGCCAGCACCCAGTGGGCCGCCTATGGCTACACCTTC.

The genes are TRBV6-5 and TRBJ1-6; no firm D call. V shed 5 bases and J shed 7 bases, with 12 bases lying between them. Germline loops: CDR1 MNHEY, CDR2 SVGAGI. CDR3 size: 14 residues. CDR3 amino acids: CASSPVEENSPLHF. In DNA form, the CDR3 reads TGTGCCAGCAGTCCCGTGGAGGAGAATTCACCCCTCCACTTT.

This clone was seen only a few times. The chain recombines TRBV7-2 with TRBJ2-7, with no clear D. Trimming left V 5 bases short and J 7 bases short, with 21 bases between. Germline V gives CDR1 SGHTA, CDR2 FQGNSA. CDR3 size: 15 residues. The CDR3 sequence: CASSQDLSTPGEQYF. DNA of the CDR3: TGTGCCAGCAGCCAGGATCTTTCCACGCCTGGGGAGCAGTACTTC. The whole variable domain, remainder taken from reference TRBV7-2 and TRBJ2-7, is GAGVSQSPSNKVTEKGKDVELRCDPISGHTALYWYRQSLGQGLEFLIYFQGNSAPDKSGLPSDRFSAERTGGSVSTLTIQRTQQEDSAVYLCASSQDLSTPGEQYFGPGTRLTVT.

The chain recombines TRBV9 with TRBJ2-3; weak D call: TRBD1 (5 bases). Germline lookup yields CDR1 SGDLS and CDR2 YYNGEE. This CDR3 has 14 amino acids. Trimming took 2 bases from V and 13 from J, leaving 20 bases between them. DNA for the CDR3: TGTGCCAGCAGCGTCCGCAGGGATGAGGCTTGGGAGTATTTT. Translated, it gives CASSVRRDEAWEYF.

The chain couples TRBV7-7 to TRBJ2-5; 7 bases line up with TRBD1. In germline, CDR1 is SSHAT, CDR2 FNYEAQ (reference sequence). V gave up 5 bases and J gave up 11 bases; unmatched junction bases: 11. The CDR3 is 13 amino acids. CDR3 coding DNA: TGTGCCAGCAGCCAGTCCCCGACAGGGTCTCAGTACTTC. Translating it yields CASSQSPTGSQYF.

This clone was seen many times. CDR3 DNA sequence: TGTGCCACCAGCAGAGATGGATTGCGGAATGGGGGACAGCCCCAGCATTTT. It encodes CATSRDGLRNGGQPQHF. The genes are TRBV15 and TRBJ1-5, with D perhaps TRBD1 (5 bases). The CDR3 covers 17 residues. Trimming pared 0 bases from V and 7 bases from J, leaving 19 bases between. From germline, CDR1 is LNHNV and CDR2 YYDKDF (reference sequence).

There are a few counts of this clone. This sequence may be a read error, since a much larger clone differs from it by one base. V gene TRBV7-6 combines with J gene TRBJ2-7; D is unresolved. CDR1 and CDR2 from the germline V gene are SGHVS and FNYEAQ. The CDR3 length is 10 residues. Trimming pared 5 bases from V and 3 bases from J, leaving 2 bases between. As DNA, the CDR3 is TGTGCCAGCAGCAACTACGAGCAGTACTTC. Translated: CASSNYEQYF.

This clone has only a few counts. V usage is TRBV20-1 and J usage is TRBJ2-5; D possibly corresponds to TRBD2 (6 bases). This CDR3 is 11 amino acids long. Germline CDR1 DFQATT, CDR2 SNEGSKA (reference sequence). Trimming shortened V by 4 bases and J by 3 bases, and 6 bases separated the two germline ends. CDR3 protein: CSATSEETQYF. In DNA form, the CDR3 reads TGCAGTGCTACTAGCGAAGAGACCCAGTACTTC.

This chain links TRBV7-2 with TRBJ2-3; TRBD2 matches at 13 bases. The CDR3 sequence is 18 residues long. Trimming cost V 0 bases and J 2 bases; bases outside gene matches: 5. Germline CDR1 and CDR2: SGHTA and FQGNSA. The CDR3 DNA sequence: TGTGCCAGCAGCTTAGCCCGACTAGCGGGGGGCCACACAGATACGCAGTATTTT. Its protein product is CASSLARLAGGHTDTQYF.

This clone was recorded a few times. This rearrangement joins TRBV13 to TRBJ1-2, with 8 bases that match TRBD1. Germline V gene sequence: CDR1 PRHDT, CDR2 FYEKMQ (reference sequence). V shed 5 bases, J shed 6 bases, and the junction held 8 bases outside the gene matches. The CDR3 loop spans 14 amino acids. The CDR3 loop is CASSTRQGQDGYTF. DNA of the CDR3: TGTGCCAGCAGCACCAGACAGGGGCAGGATGGCTACACCTTC.

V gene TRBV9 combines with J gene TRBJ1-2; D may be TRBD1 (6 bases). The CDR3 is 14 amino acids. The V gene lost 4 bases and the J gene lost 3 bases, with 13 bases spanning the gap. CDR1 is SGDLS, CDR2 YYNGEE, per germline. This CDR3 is CASSRGQTDYGYTF. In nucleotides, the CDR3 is TGTGCCAGCAGCCGCGGACAGACCGACTATGGCTACACCTTC.

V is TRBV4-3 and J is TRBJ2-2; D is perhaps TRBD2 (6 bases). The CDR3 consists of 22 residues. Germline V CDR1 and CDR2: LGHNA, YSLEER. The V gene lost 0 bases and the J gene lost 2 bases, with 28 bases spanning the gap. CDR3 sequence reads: CASSQESIRSGRWWANTGELFF. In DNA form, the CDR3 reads TGCGCCAGCAGCCAAGAGAGTATTCGATCGGGGAGGTGGTGGGCTAACACCGGGGAGCTGTTTTTT.

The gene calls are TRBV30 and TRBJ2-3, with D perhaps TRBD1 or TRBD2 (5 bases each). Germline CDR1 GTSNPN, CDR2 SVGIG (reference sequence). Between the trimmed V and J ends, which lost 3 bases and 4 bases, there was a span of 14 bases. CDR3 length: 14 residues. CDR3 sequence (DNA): TGTGCCTGGAGGCCGGGACCGGGCGCAGATACGCAGTATTTT. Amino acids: CAWRPGPGADTQYF.

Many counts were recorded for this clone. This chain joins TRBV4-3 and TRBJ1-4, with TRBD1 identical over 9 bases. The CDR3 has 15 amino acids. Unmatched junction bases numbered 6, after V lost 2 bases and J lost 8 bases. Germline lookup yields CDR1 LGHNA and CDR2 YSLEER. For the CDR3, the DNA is TGCGCCAGCAGCCAAAAACAGGGGGCGAGAGAAAAACTGTTTTTT. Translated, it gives CASSQKQGAREKLFF.

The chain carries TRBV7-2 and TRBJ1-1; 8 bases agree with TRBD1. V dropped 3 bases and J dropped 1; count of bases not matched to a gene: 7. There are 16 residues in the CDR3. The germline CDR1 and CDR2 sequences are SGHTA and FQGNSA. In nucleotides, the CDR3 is TGTGCCAGCAGCTTGCAAGGGACAGGTTGGAACACTGAAGCTTTCTTT. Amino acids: CASSLQGTGWNTEAFF.

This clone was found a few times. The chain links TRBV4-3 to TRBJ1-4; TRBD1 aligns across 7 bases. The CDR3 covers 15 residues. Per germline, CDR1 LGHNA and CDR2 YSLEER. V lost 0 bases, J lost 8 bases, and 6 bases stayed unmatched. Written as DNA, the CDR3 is TGCGCCAGCAGCCAAGAGGACAGGTCGGGGGAAAAACTGTTTTTT. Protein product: CASSQEDRSGEKLFF.

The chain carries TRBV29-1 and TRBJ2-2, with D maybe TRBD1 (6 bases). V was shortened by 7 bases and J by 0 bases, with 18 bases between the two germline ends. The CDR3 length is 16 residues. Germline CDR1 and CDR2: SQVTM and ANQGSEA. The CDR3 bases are TGCAGCGCCCGCATTGGGGGACACTCGAACACCGGGGAGCTGTTTTTT. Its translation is CSARIGGHSNTGELFF.

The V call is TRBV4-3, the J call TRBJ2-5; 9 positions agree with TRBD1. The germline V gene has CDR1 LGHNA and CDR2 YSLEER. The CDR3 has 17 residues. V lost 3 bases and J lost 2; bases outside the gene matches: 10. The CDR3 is CASSHLSRDRVQETQYF. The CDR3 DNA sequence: TGCGCCAGCAGCCACCTGAGTAGGGACAGGGTTCAAGAGACCCAGTACTTC.

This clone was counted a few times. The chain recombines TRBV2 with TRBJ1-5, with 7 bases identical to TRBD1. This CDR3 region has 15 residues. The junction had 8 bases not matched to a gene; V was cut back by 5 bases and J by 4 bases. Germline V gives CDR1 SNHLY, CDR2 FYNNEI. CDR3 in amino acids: CASSSGQLTNQPQHF. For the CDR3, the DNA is TGTGCCAGCAGTTCGGGACAGTTAACGAATCAGCCCCAGCATTTT.

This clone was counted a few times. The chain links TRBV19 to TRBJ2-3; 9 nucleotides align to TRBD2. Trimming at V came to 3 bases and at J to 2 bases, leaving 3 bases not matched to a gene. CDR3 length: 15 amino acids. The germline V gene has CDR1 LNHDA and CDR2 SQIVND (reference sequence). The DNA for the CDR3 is TGTGCCAGTAGTATCCGACTAGCGGCCACAGATACGCAGTATTTT. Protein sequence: CASSIRLAATDTQYF.

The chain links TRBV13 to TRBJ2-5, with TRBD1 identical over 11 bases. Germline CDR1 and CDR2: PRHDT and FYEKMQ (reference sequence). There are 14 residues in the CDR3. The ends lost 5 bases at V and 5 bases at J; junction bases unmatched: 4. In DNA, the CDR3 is TGTGCCAGCAGCCCGGGACAGGGGGGCGAGACCCAGTACTTC. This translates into CASSPGQGGETQYF.